Shown below are 31 T cell receptor beta chains from a single sample sequenced in a study of technical replicates of blood from several donors. Produced via immunoSEQ multiplex PCR; TCRdb's table is partial and in-frame only. The sample gives about 80,000 clones, 95% to 98% of which show up once; approximately 0.21% is in the top ten. The sample consisted of T cells isolated from PBMCs. The receptor set was obtained from a human donor in good health.

V usage is TRBV28 and J usage is TRBJ1-2; a possible D gene is TRBD1 (6 bases). V was pared by 6 bases and J by 3 bases, with 11 bases between. Germline values: CDR1 MDHEN, CDR2 SYDVKM. The CDR3 spans 13 residues. The CDR3 reads CASREGQHYGYTF. The CDR3 coding sequence is TGTGCCAGCAGGGAAGGACAGCACTATGGCTACACCTTC.

The gene calls are TRBV2 and TRBJ1-3, with 8 bases identical to TRBD1. The V and J ends lost 2 bases and 1 base, in that order; junction bases with no gene match: 1. CDR3 length: 15 residues. Germline V gene sequence: CDR1 SNHLY, CDR2 FYNNEI. DNA of the CDR3: TGTGCCAGCAGTGAAAGACAGGGGTCTGGAAACACCATATATTTT. Translating it yields CASSERQGSGNTIYF.

The chain links TRBV9 to TRBJ2-3, with D perhaps matching TRBD2 (6 bases). This CDR3 spans 15 amino acids. From germline, CDR1 is SGDLS and CDR2 YYNGEE. V was clipped by 7 bases and J by 5 bases, with 20 bases between them. The CDR3 is CASAPRLAIGDTQYF. The CDR3 DNA is TGTGCCAGCGCCCCCAGGCTAGCGATAGGAGATACGCAGTATTTT.

CDR3 amino acids: CASTLGGIGEAFF. In nucleotides, the CDR3 is TGTGCCAGTACATTGGGGGGAATCGGTGAAGCTTTCTTT. The rearrangement joins TRBV19 to TRBJ1-1, with TRBD1 as a possible D gene (5 bases). The CDR3 contains 13 residues. Trimming removed 7 bases at V and 7 bases at J, with 16 bases between. Looked up from germline, CDR1 is LNHDA and CDR2 is SQIVND (reference sequence).

The J gene is TRBJ2-1, the V gene TRBV25-1, with D unclear. The CDR3 loop spans 12 amino acids. V lost 6 bases and J 8 bases, leaving 11 bases between the germline ends. The germline V gene has CDR1 MGHDK and CDR2 SYGVNS. For the CDR3, the DNA is TGTGCCAGCAGCCTCGGGTATGATGAGCAGTTCTTC. As protein: CASSLGYDEQFF.

V usage is TRBV29-1 and J usage is TRBJ1-3; D unresolved. The CDR3 has 13 residues. Germline CDR1 is SQVTM and CDR2 is ANQGSEA. V was trimmed by 4 bases and J by 0 bases, leaving 7 bases between them. The CDR3 here is CSVAGSSGNTIYF. The CDR3, as DNA: TGCAGCGTTGCAGGCAGCTCTGGAAACACCATATATTTT.

The V call is TRBV7-9, the J call TRBJ2-7, with D possibly matching TRBD2 (6 bases). This CDR3 comprises 16 residues. Per germline, CDR1 SEHNR and CDR2 FQNEAQ (reference sequence). V was clipped by 0 bases and J by 3 bases, with 15 bases between them. The DNA for the CDR3 is TGTGCCAGCAGCTTAGCAATTGACCGGGACTTCTACGAGCAGTACTTC. As protein: CASSLAIDRDFYEQYF.

DNA of the CDR3: TGTGCCAGCAGTTCAGGGGGCGGTCAGCCCCAGCATTTT. Its translation is CASSSGGGQPQHF. This chain uses TRBV6-6 with TRBJ1-5; 8 bases agree with TRBD1. Germline loops: CDR1 MNHNY, CDR2 SVGAGI (reference sequence). With 4 bases clipped from V and 6 bases from J, the junction kept 2 bases outside the gene matches. The CDR3 is 13 amino acids.

The chain has TRBV7-8 and TRBJ2-7; D not certain. Trimming left V 4 bases short and J 9 bases short, with 13 bases between. The germline V gene has CDR1 SGHVS and CDR2 FQNEAQ. This CDR3 has 12 amino acids. The CDR3 DNA sequence: TGTGCCAGCAGCTCCTCCTCGACACCGCAGTACTTC. It specifies CASSSSSTPQYF.

The chain joins TRBV4-1 to TRBJ2-1; 9 bases fit TRBD2. V lost 4 bases, J lost 5 bases, and 12 bases stayed unmatched. Germline loops: CDR1 MGHRA, CDR2 YSYEKL. This CDR3 contains 17 residues. As DNA, the CDR3 is TGCGCCAGCAGCCGGACCCCCAGGACTAGCGAAGACAATGAGCAGTTCTTC. It yields the protein CASSRTPRTSEDNEQFF.

V gene TRBV7-8 combines with J gene TRBJ2-2, with 8 bases lining up with TRBD1. The ends lost 7 bases at V and 4 bases at J; junction bases unmatched: 8. The CDR3 has 15 amino acids. Germline V gene lookup returns CDR1 SGHVS and CDR2 FQNEAQ. CDR3 in DNA: TGTGCCAGCACTGCAGGGGGCTGGGTCACCGGGGAGCTGTTTTTT. Translating gives CASTAGGWVTGELFF.

V is TRBV9 and J is TRBJ1-3; TRBD1 is a possible D gene (6 bases). This CDR3 has 19 residues. The germline V and J ends were trimmed by 0 bases and 0 bases, with 19 bases remaining between them. Germline V CDR1 and CDR2: SGDLS, YYNGEE. The CDR3 here is CASSVGPAGALLSGNTIYF. The CDR3 DNA is TGTGCCAGCAGCGTAGGACCGGCAGGGGCCCTCCTCTCTGGAAACACCATATATTTT.

CDR3 nucleotide sequence: TGTGCCCTTAATTACGGGAGTGGGTACATTCAGTACTTC. This gives the protein CALNYGSGYIQYF. The genes are TRBV30 and TRBJ2-4, with a weak D call TRBD2 (6 bases). Trimming shortened V by 8 bases and J by 8 bases, and 19 bases separated the two germline ends. This CDR3 spans 13 amino acids. Per the germline V gene, CDR1 is GTSNPN and CDR2 is SVGIG (reference sequence).

V is TRBV9 and J is TRBJ1-1; 9 bases fit TRBD1. The J segment lost 5 bases and the V segment lost 3 bases, leaving 8 bases of the junction unmatched. The CDR3 consists of 15 residues. Per the germline V gene, CDR1 is SGDLS and CDR2 is YYNGEE. CDR3: CASSEEGTGRTEAFF. CDR3 nucleotides: TGTGCCAGCAGCGAGGAGGGGACAGGGCGTACTGAAGCTTTCTTT. Filled out from reference TRBV9 and TRBJ1-1, the complete variable domain reads DSGVTQTPKHLITATGQRVTLRCSPRSGDLSVYWYQQSLDQGLQFLIQYYNGEERAKGNILERFSAQQFPDLHSELNLSSLELGDSALYFCASSEEGTGRTEAFFGQGTRLTVV.

V is TRBV7-2 and J is TRBJ1-4; D gene uncertain. The CDR3 has 15 amino acids. CDR1 and CDR2 from the germline V gene are SGHTA and FQGNSA. Trimming removed 1 base from V and 0 bases from J, with 6 bases in between. CDR3 sequence (DNA): TGTGCCAGCAGCTTAGTATCGGCAACTAATGAAAAACTGTTTTTT. This gives the protein CASSLVSATNEKLFF.

The CDR3 loop reads CASSGIGTDNQPQHF. CDR3 coding DNA: TGTGCCAGCAGCGGCATAGGGACAGACAATCAGCCCCAGCATTTT. The chain links TRBV7-9 to TRBJ1-5, with 7 bases aligning to TRBD1. Losses at the gene ends were 5 bases for V and 3 bases for J; bases not matched to a gene: 7. This CDR3 has 15 residues. Germline values: CDR1 SEHNR, CDR2 FQNEAQ (reference sequence).

The chain links TRBV2 to TRBJ2-2; perhaps TRBD1 as D (5 bases). The CDR3 is 16 amino acids. Germline V gene data show CDR1 as SNHLY and CDR2 as FYNNEI. Between the trimmed V and J ends, which lost 2 bases and 6 bases, there was a span of 16 bases. The CDR3 is CASSERFSKQAGELFF. The CDR3 DNA follows: TGTGCCAGCAGTGAAAGGTTTTCGAAACAGGCCGGGGAGCTGTTTTTT.

The V call is TRBV30, the J call TRBJ1-2; D call uncertain. Germline CDR1 and CDR2: GTSNPN and SVGIG (reference sequence). V was trimmed by 2 bases and J by 4 bases, leaving 8 bases between them. The CDR3 loop spans 12 amino acids. The CDR3 reads CAWSPEGYGYTF. The CDR3 bases are TGTGCCTGGAGTCCGGAGGGCTATGGCTACACCTTC.

This clone was recorded once. This sequence joins TRBV30 and TRBJ1-5; 8 bases agree with TRBD1. Losses at the gene ends were 6 bases for V and 0 bases for J; bases not matched to a gene: 4. CDR1 and CDR2 from the germline V gene are GTSNPN and SVGIG (reference sequence). The CDR3 length is 14 residues. The CDR3: CACGQGTSNQPQHF. For the CDR3, the DNA is TGTGCCTGTGGACAGGGCACTAGCAATCAGCCCCAGCATTTT.

The chain is built from TRBV2 and TRBJ1-1, with a possible D match to TRBD1 (6 bases). The CDR3 length is 11 residues. Trimming removed 7 bases from V and 3 bases from J, with 6 bases in between. Germline V gives CDR1 SNHLY, CDR2 FYNNEI. CDR3 region: CASNRDTEAFF. The CDR3 coding sequence is TGTGCCAGCAACAGGGACACTGAAGCTTTCTTT.

The gene calls are TRBV9 and TRBJ2-1; maybe TRBD2 (6 bases). Trimming left V 2 bases short and J 9 bases short, with 21 bases between. The CDR3 is made up of 16 amino acids. Germline V lookup: CDR1 SGDLS, CDR2 YYNGEE. CDR3 DNA sequence: TGTGCCAGCAGCGTTGAGGCCGGGGTAGTGGGAGGTGAGCAGTTCTTC. It yields the protein CASSVEAGVVGGEQFF.

The chain couples TRBV11-2 to TRBJ2-7; D ambiguous. The V gene's germline CDR1 is SGHAT and CDR2 FQNNGV. Trimming removed 5 bases at V and 0 bases at J, with 17 bases between. The CDR3 covers 16 residues. CDR3 nucleotides: TGTGCCAGCAGCCTAATGCAGGCTTCAGTCTCCTACGAGCAGTACTTC. Encoded protein: CASSLMQASVSYEQYF.

CDR3 nucleotides: TGTGCCAGCCGGCGGACAGGGAACACCGGGGAGCTGTTTTTT. Translating gives CASRRTGNTGELFF. The rearrangement links TRBV7-9 to TRBJ2-2, with TRBD1 matching 7 bases. CDR1 SEHNR and CDR2 FQNEAQ come from the germline V gene (reference sequence). This CDR3 has 14 residues. The junction had 4 bases not matched to a gene; V was cut back by 8 bases and J by 1 base.

The chain links TRBV10-3 to TRBJ2-3; 11 nucleotides line up with TRBD2. The V and J ends lost 4 bases and 5 bases, in that order; junction bases with no gene match: 8. Germline values: CDR1 ENHRY, CDR2 SYGVKD. The CDR3 has 16 residues. The CDR3 protein is CAISVSPTSGRDTQYF. The DNA of the CDR3 is TGTGCCATCAGTGTTTCACCCACTAGCGGGAGAGATACGCAGTATTTT.

V usage is TRBV15 and J usage is TRBJ2-7; TRBD2 matches at 13 bases. This CDR3 is built from 20 residues. Germline V gene lookup returns CDR1 LNHNV and CDR2 YYDKDF (reference sequence). V was pared by 1 base and J by 0 bases, with 12 bases of the junction left unmatched. In nucleotides, the CDR3 is TGTGCCACCAGCAGAGTAAGGACTAGCGGGAGAAGGTCCCTCTCCTACGAGCAGTACTTC. It codes for CATSRVRTSGRRSLSYEQYF.

V gene TRBV6-1 combines with J gene TRBJ2-7; 10 nucleotides agree with TRBD1. This CDR3 contains 14 residues. Germline values: CDR1 MNHNS, CDR2 SASEGT. J lost 2 bases, V lost 4 bases, and 2 bases had no gene match. The chain's CDR3 is CASSADRGTYEQYF. DNA for the CDR3: TGTGCCAGCAGTGCGGACAGGGGGACCTACGAGCAGTACTTC.

The CDR3 here is CASSLSGGETQYF. CDR3 nucleotide sequence: TGTGCCAGCAGCTTATCAGGGGGGGAGACCCAGTACTTC. The chain couples TRBV7-3 to TRBJ2-5, with D perhaps TRBD1 (7 bases). Germline V CDR1 and CDR2: SGHTA, FQGTGA. The length of the CDR3 is 13 residues. The V end lost 2 bases, the J end lost 5 bases, and 9 bases lay between the germline ends.

CDR3 coding DNA: TGTGCCAGCAGCTACCCAGGGGGACTAGCAGGACTCTTCTCAGATACGCAGTATTTT. Translation gives CASSYPGGLAGLFSDTQYF. The rearrangement uses TRBV9 and TRBJ2-3, with 9 bases that match TRBD2. V shed 4 bases, J shed 4 bases, and the junction held 19 bases outside the gene matches. Germline CDR1 is SGDLS and CDR2 is YYNGEE. The CDR3 runs to 19 residues. The full variable domain, completed using reference TRBV9 and TRBJ2-3, is DSGVTQTPKHLITATGQRVTLRCSPRSGDLSVYWYQQSLDQGLQFLIQYYNGEERAKGNILERFSAQQFPDLHSELNLSSLELGDSALYFCASSYPGGLAGLFSDTQYFGPGTRLTVL.

This chain links TRBV13 with TRBJ2-7; D is undetermined. Germline V gene data show CDR1 as PRHDT and CDR2 as FYEKMQ (reference sequence). The CDR3 consists of 13 residues. Trimming stripped 1 base from V and 0 bases from J, with 4 bases between. CDR3 in amino acids: CASSLDSSYEQYF. The DNA for the CDR3 is TGTGCCAGCAGCTTAGACAGCTCCTACGAGCAGTACTTC.

The chain recombines TRBV19 with TRBJ2-1; D is undetermined. V was shortened by 3 bases and J by 7 bases, with 4 bases between the two germline ends. CDR3 length equals 11 residues. Germline assignment: CDR1 LNHDA and CDR2 SQIVND (reference sequence). The CDR3 bases are TGTGCCAGTAGTATTATGAATGAGCAGTTCTTC. Translation gives CASSIMNEQFF.

The chain is built from TRBV6-5 and TRBJ2-1; no clear D gene. With 5 bases removed from V and 0 bases from J, the gap between germline ends came to 11 bases. CDR1 is MNHEY, CDR2 SVGAGI, per germline. The CDR3 extends over 15 amino acids. The CDR3 nucleotides read TGTGCCAGCAGTCCCCAACCAGACTCCTACAATGAGCAGTTCTTC. Translation gives CASSPQPDSYNEQFF.